The 13 T cell receptor beta chains presented below share a single source sample, sequenced in a study of blood T cells in healthy people across ages. Then a second PCR, running roughly 7 to 11 cycles, was carried out with a sample-barcoded 5' primer and a J-beta primer mix. One entry per CDR3 protein results from TCRdb running MiXCR on the 5' RACE reads. The table records approximately 800,000 distinct CDR3 sequences, approximately 24% of them present only once. Another study also made use of these data, one on T cells of mothers and their children.

The source material was blood. These receptors came from a boy under 18 in good health.

In its sample, this clonotype was seen a few times. The V gene is TRBV6-1, the J gene TRBJ2-7; maybe TRBD1 (6 bases). V lost 6 bases, J lost 5 bases, and 14 bases lay in between. The germline CDR1 and CDR2 sequences are MNHNS and SASEGT. The CDR3 runs 13 residues. Here the CDR3 DNA reads TGTGCCAGCAGACAGGGAGCAACCAACGAGCAGTACTTC. It codes for CASRQGATNEQYF.

This clonotype was detected ten times or more. The chain uses TRBV29-1 and TRBJ1-4, with D perhaps matching TRBD1 (5 bases). Deletions cut 3 bases from V and 12 bases from J, with 17 bases between. Germline V gene sequence: CDR1 SQVTM, CDR2 ANQGSEA. CDR3 size: 13 residues. The CDR3 loop is CSVERGEVSELFF. The DNA of the CDR3 is TGCAGCGTTGAGCGAGGGGAAGTTTCTGAACTGTTTTTT.

This clonotype was counted a few times. The chain couples TRBV9 to TRBJ2-3; 8 bases match TRBD2. In germline, CDR1 is SGDLS, CDR2 YYNGEE. The CDR3 totals 13 residues. With V trimmed by 5 bases and J by 2 bases, 1 base remained unmatched. CDR3 nucleotide sequence: TGTGCCAGCAGAGCGGGGGTCACAGATACGCAGTATTTT. The encoded protein is CASRAGVTDTQYF.

Ten or more counts support this clonotype. V is TRBV12-3 or TRBV12-4 and J is TRBJ2-4; D remains unclear. The V and J ends lost 2 bases and 0 bases respectively, with 8 bases between them. The CDR3 covers 15 residues. CDR3 DNA: TGTGCCAGCAGTTTAAGCAGGCTAGCCAAAAACATTCAGTACTTC. This translates into CASSLSRLAKNIQYF.

A few counts support this clonotype. The rearrangement joins TRBV6-5 to TRBJ2-1; a possible D gene is TRBD1 (7 bases). The CDR3 loop spans 16 amino acids. Germline CDR1 and CDR2: MNHEY and SVGAGI. V was trimmed by 2 bases and J by 3 bases, leaving 14 bases between them. CDR3 residues: CASSYGAGGLYNEQFF. The CDR3 DNA sequence: TGTGCCAGCAGTTACGGGGCAGGGGGGCTCTACAATGAGCAGTTCTTC.

The chain links TRBV6-5 to TRBJ1-2; a possible D gene is TRBD1 (5 bases). Trimming removed 8 bases from V and 6 bases from J, with 13 bases in between. The CDR3 totals 12 residues. Germline V gene data show CDR1 as MNHEY and CDR2 as SVGAGI. CDR3 DNA sequence: TGTGCCAGCTACGACAGCGTTCATGGCTACACCTTC. Its protein product is CASYDSVHGYTF.

The chain combines TRBV12-3 or TRBV12-4 with TRBJ1-1, with D unresolved. CDR3 size: 14 residues. Trimming took off 5 bases at V and 1 base at J, with 11 bases between the two ends. CDR3 region: CASSETTPNTEAFF. The CDR3 DNA follows: TGTGCCAGCAGTGAGACGACCCCGAACACTGAAGCTTTCTTT.

The chain links TRBV6-5 to TRBJ1-5, with TRBD1 as a possible D gene (6 bases). The CDR3 extends over 15 amino acids. Germline CDR1 reads MNHEY; CDR2 reads SVGAGI. Trimming removed 6 bases at V and 2 bases at J, with 14 bases between. The CDR3 here is CASRPQGTGNQPQHF. The DNA of the CDR3 is TGTGCCAGCAGACCACAGGGAACAGGCAATCAGCCCCAGCATTTT.

A few counts support this clonotype. The rearrangement links TRBV5-1 to TRBJ1-2; perhaps TRBD1 as D (5 bases). The germline V gene encodes CDR1 SGHRS and CDR2 YFSETQ. V gave up 4 bases and J gave up 8 bases, with 18 bases separating them. The CDR3 extends over 14 amino acids. The CDR3 DNA follows: TGCGCCAGCAGCCTGCGCGGGGGGGGAGGAGGCTACACCTTC. As protein: CASSLRGGGGGYTF.

The chain carries TRBV30 and TRBJ1-3; D unresolved. Germline V CDR1 and CDR2: GTSNPN, SVGIG (reference sequence). V shed 2 bases and J shed 0 bases, with 5 bases lying between them. This CDR3 has 13 residues. CDR3 protein: CAWSLDSGNTIYF. The CDR3 DNA reads TGTGCCTGGAGTTTGGACTCTGGAAACACCATATATTTT. The variable domain in full, completed from reference TRBV30 and TRBJ1-3, reads SQTIHQWPATLVQPVGSPLSLECTVEGTSNPNLYWYRQAAGRGLQLLFYSVGIGQISSEVPQNLSASRPQDRQFILSSKKLLLSDSGFYLCAWSLDSGNTIYFGEGSWLTVV.

The sample holds a few counts of this clonotype. The V and J genes are TRBV20-1 and TRBJ1-4; D possibly corresponds to TRBD1 (5 bases). CDR3 size: 14 residues. The germline gives CDR1 DFQATT, CDR2 SNEGSKA (reference sequence). V was clipped by 5 bases and J by 5 bases, with 15 bases between them. CDR3 coding DNA: TGCAGTGCTTCCCGAGGGACCCTGAATGAAAAACTGTTTTTT. It translates to CSASRGTLNEKLFF.

This clonotype occurred a few times. The gene calls are TRBV28 and TRBJ2-5; D assignment may be TRBD1 or TRBD2 (6 bases each). The CDR3 loop spans 13 amino acids. Germline CDR1 is MDHEN and CDR2 is SYDVKM. V gave up 4 bases and J gave up 5 bases, with 11 bases separating them. This CDR3 reads CASSWGAWETQYF. DNA for the CDR3: TGTGCCAGCAGTTGGGGGGCGTGGGAGACCCAGTACTTC. Filled out from reference TRBV28 and TRBJ2-5, the complete variable domain reads DVKVTQSSRYLVKRTGEKVFLECVQDMDHENMFWYRQDPGLGLRLIYFSYDVKMKEKGDIPEGYSVSREKKERFSLILESASTNQTSMYLCASSWGAWETQYFGPGTRLLVL.

This sequence joins TRBV10-2 and TRBJ2-7; maybe TRBD1 (6 bases). The length of the CDR3 is 17 residues. V lost 3 bases and J lost 1, with 19 bases in between. Per germline, CDR1 WSHSY and CDR2 SAAADI. This chain's CDR3 is CASSDPTGFVLSYEQYF. CDR3 bases: TGCGCCAGCAGTGACCCGACAGGATTTGTATTATCCTACGAGCAGTACTTC.